The sequence of this TCR beta chain was determined in a study of PD-L1 blockade in urothelial cancer. Germline V gene data show CDR1 as SEHNR and CDR2 as FQNEAQ (reference sequence). V trimming: 2 bases; J trimming: 2 bases; junction bases outside the gene matches: 5. The CDR3 loop spans 16 amino acids. Sequencing used immunoSEQ multiplex PCR; TCRdb keeps in-frame clones, though not all of them. The table records around 120,000 clones, approximately 86% of them present only once. Patients' cancers were locally advanced or metastatic urothelial carcinomas. The source material was PBMCs, sampled around atezolizumab (anti-PD-L1) treatment. This receptor was taken from a man between 50 and 59 years old with urothelial cancer. V and J are TRBV7-9 and TRBJ2-7; 11 nucleotides agree with TRBD2. The CDR3 spells CASSLTGTSGAYEQYF. The CDR3 region has the DNA TGTGCCAGCAGCTTAACCGGGACTAGCGGAGCCTACGAGCAGTACTTC.